These T cell receptor beta chains were read from a single sample in a study of response to subunit inactivated influenza vaccine. Via MiXCR, TCRdb re-called the RT-PCR reads, giving one row per CDR3 protein. The sample lists hundreds of thousands of distinct CDR3 sequences; around 13% were seen once. Sequences were derived from PBMCs from blood, sampled around 14 days before vaccination. These receptors were obtained from a man aged 50 or older who received an inactivated influenza vaccine. The CDR3 runs from the conserved cysteine through the conserved F or W. D genes are given only for firm matches. Clone size is stated in some rows and not others, as once, few, many or a class when expanded.

.	.	TRBV2	TRBJ1-5	CASSLNAGSGQPQHF	TGTGCCAGCAGTCTCAACGCAGGATCTGGGCAGCCCCAGCATTTT
.	TRBD2	TRBV7-8	TRBJ2-7	CASSLGTSDYEQYF	TGTGCCAGCAGCTTGGGGACTAGCGATTACGAGCAGTACTTC
.	.	TRBV20-1	TRBJ2-3	CSASPGPTDTQYF	TGCAGTGCTAGCCCAGGGCCCACAGATACGCAGTATTTT
.	.	TRBV5-1	TRBJ2-1	CASSLDAGSSYNEQFF	TGCGCCAGCAGCTTGGATGCGGGGAGCTCCTACAATGAGCAGTTCTTC
.	.	TRBV7-9	TRBJ2-1	CASSLGGGGGEQFF	TGTGCCAGCAGCTTAGGGGGTGGGGGAGGTGAGCAGTTCTTC
.	TRBD2	TRBV11-1	TRBJ2-1	CASSPRLTSGAFVDEQFF	TGTGCCAGCAGTCCGAGACTGACTAGCGGGGCGTTTGTCGATGAGCAGTTCTTC
.	TRBD1	TRBV10-3	TRBJ2-5	CAISDPGQGAVETQYF	TGTGCCATCAGTGATCCGGGACAGGGGGCTGTGGAGACCCAGTACTTC
.	TRBD1	TRBV2	TRBJ1-5	CASRGTGFNQPQHF	TGTGCCAGCAGGGGGACAGGGTTCAATCAGCCCCAGCATTTT
few	.	TRBV20-1	TRBJ1-5	CSAREAGFFSNQPQHF	TGCAGTGCTAGGGAGGCAGGGTTTTTTAGCAATCAGCCCCAGCATTTT
few	TRBD1	TRBV28	TRBJ2-7	CASSTLGGRGRSEQYF	TGTGCCAGCAGCACCCTCGGTGGCAGGGGGCGAAGTGAGCAGTACTTC
.	.	TRBV15	TRBJ2-5	CATSRGLRETQYF	TGTGCCACCAGCAGAGGGCTGAGGGAGACCCAGTACTTC
few	TRBD2	TRBV28	TRBJ2-7	CASSFGSGRPTYEQYF	TGTGCCAGCAGTTTTGGTAGCGGGAGGCCCACCTACGAGCAGTACTTC
.	.	TRBV28	TRBJ2-3	CASSRWDTQYF	TGTGCCAGCAGCAGGTGGGATACGCAGTATTTT
.	TRBD1	TRBV7-9	TRBJ2-2	CASSPYRGNTGELFF	TGTGCCAGCAGCCCCTACAGGGGGAACACCGGGGAGCTGTTTTTT